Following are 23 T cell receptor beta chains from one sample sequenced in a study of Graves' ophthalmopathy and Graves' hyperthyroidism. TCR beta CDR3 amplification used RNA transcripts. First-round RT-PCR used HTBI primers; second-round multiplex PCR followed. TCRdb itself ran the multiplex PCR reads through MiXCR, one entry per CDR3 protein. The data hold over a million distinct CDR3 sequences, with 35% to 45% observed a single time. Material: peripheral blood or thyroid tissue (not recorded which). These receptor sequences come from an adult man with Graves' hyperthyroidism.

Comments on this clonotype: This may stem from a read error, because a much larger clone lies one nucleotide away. The CDR3 loop reads CASSLASGGPGPQYF. CDR3 nucleotide sequence: TGTGCCAGCAGCTTAGCTAGCGGGGGGCCCGGACCCCAGTACTTC. The chain recombines TRBV7-2 with TRBJ2-5, with 10 nucleotides matching TRBD2. The junction had 7 bases not matched to a gene; V was cut back by 0 bases and J by 9 bases. The CDR3 runs 15 residues. Germline-derived CDR1 and CDR2 are SGHTA and FQGNSA.

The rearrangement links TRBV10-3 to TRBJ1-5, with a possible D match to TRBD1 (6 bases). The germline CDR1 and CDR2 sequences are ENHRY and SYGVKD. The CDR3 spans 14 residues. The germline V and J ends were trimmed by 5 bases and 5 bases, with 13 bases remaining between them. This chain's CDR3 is CAISLIGGHQPQHF. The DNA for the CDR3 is TGTGCCATCAGTCTTATCGGGGGCCATCAGCCCCAGCATTTT.

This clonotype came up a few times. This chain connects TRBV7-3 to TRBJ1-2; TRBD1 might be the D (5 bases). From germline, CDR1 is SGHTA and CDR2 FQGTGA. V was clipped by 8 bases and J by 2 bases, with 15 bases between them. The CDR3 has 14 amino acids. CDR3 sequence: CASSPTDRNYGYTF. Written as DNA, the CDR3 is TGTGCCAGCTCACCAACCGACAGAAACTATGGCTACACCTTC.

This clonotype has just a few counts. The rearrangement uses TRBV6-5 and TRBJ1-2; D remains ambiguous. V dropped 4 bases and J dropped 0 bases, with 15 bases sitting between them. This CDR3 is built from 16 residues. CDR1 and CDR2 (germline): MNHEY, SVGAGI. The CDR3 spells CASSLSPHESNYGYTF. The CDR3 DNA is TGTGCCAGCAGTTTATCTCCACACGAATCTAACTATGGCTACACCTTC.

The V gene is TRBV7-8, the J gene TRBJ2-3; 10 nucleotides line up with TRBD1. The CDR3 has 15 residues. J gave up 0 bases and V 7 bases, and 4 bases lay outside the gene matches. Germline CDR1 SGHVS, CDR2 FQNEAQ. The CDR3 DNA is TGTGCCAGCACCCGACAGGGGGCTAGCACAGATACGCAGTATTTT. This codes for CASTRQGASTDTQYF. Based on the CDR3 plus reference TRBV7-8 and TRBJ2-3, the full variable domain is GAGVSQSPRYKVAKRGQDVALRCDPISGHVSLFWYQQALGQGPEFLTYFQNEAQLDKSGLPSDRFFAERPEGSVSTLKIQRTQQEDSAVYLCASTRQGASTDTQYFGPGTRLTVL.

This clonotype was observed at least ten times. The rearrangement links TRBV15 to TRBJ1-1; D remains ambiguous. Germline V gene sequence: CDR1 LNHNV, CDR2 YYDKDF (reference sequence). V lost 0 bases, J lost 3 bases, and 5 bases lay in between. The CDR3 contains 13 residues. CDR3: CATSRDAYTEAFF. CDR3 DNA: TGTGCCACCAGCAGAGATGCATACACTGAAGCTTTCTTT.

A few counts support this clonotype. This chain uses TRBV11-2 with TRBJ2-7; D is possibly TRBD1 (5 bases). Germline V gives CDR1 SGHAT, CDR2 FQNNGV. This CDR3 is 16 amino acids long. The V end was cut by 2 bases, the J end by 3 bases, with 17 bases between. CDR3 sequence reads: CASSLNTGPKGYEQYF. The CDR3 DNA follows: TGTGCCAGCAGCTTAAACACAGGTCCAAAGGGCTACGAGCAGTACTTC. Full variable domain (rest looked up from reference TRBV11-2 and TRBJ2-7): EAGVAQSPRYKIIEKRQSVAFWCNPISGHATLYWYQQILGQGPKLLIQFQNNGVVDDSQLPKDRFSAERLKGVDSTLKIQPAKLEDSAVYLCASSLNTGPKGYEQYFGPGTRLTVT.

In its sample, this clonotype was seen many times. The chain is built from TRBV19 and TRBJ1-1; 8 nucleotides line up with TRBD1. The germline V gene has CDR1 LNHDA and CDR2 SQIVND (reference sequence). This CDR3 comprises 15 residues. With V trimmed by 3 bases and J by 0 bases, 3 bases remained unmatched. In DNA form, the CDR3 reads TGTGCCAGTAGTATTCGGACAGGGATGAACACTGAAGCTTTCTTT. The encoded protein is CASSIRTGMNTEAFF.

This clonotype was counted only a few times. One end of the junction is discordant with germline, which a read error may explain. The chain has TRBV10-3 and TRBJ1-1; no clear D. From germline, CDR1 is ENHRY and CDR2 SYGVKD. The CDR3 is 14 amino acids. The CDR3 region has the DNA TGTGCCAGCAGTCAATCCGGGATGAACACTGAAGCTTTCTTT. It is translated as CASSQSGMNTEAFF.

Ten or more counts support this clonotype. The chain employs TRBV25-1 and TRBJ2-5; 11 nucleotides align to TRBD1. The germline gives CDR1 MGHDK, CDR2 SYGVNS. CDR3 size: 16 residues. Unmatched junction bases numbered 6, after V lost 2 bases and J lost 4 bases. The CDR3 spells CASSETRTGGIETQYF. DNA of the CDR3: TGTGCCAGCAGTGAAACTAGGACAGGGGGCATAGAGACCCAGTACTTC.

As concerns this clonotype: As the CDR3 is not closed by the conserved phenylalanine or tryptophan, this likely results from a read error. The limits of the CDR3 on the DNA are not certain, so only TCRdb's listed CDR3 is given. The CDR3 protein is CASYPRRG. The chain carries TRBV7-9 and TRBJ1-1; the D call TRBD1 from the table was never checked on the DNA. Germline V gives CDR1 SEHNR, CDR2 FQNEAQ (reference sequence). With termini counted, the CDR3 has 8 amino acids.

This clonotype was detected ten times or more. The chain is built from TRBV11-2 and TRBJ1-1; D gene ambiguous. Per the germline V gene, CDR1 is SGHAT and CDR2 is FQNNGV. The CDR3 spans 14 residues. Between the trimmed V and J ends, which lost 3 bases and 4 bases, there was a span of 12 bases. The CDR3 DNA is TGTGCCAGCAGCTTCACGGAGGCTAGCACTGAAGCTTTCTTT. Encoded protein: CASSFTEASTEAFF.

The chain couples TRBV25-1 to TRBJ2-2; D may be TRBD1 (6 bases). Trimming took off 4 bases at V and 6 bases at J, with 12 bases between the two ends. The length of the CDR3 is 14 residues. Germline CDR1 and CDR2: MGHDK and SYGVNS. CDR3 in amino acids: CASSGTGTAGELFF. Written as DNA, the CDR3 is TGTGCCAGCAGTGGAACAGGGACGGCCGGGGAGCTGTTTTTT.

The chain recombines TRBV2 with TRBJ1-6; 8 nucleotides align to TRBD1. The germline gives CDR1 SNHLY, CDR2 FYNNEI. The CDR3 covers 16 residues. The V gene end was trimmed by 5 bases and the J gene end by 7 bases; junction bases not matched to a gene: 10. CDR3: CASSYDRGKRNSPLHF. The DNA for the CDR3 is TGTGCCAGCAGTTACGACAGGGGAAAACGCAATTCACCCCTCCACTTT.

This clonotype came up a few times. The CDR3 here is CASSPSGGLQETQYF. The CDR3 nucleotides read TGTGCCAGTAGCCCAAGCGGGGGGCTCCAAGAGACCCAGTACTTC. The chain couples TRBV19 to TRBJ2-5; 9 positions agree with TRBD2. This CDR3 has 15 amino acids. Germline loops: CDR1 LNHDA, CDR2 SQIVND (reference sequence). Trimming cost V 6 bases and J 1 base; bases outside gene matches: 6.

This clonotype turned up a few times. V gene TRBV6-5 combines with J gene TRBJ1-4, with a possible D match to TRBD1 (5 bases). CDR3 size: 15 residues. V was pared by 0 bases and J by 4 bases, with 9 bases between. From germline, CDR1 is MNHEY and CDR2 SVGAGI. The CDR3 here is CASSYSGTLNEKLFF. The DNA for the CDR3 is TGTGCCAGCAGTTACTCAGGGACCCTTAATGAAAAACTGTTTTTT.

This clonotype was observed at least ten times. For the CDR3, the DNA is TGTGCCAGCAGCTTTAGGAGAAACACTGAAGCTTTCTTT. This translates into CASSFRRNTEAFF. This chain connects TRBV11-2 to TRBJ1-1, with no clear D. The V end was cut by 3 bases, the J end by 2 bases, with 7 bases between. CDR3 length: 13 residues. Germline assignment: CDR1 SGHAT and CDR2 FQNNGV.

The CDR3 reads CATWDFSQETQYF. CDR3 coding DNA: TGCGCCACCTGGGATTTTTCGCAAGAGACCCAGTACTTC. The rearrangement joins TRBV5-1 to TRBJ2-5; D gene unclear. Trimming pared 9 bases from V and 2 bases from J, leaving 14 bases between. Germline CDR1 SGHRS, CDR2 YFSETQ. The CDR3 runs 13 residues.

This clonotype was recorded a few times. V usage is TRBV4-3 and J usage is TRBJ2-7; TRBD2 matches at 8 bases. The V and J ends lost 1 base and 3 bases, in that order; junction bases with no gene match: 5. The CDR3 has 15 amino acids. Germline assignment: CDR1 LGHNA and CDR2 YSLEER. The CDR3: CASSQGTSYVYEQYF. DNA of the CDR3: TGCGCCAGCAGCCAAGGGACTAGCTATGTCTACGAGCAGTACTTC.

The CDR3 coding sequence is TGTGCCAGCAGCCGGAGGAGGATCGATCAGCCCCAGCATTTT. It translates to CASSRRRIDQPQHF. This chain joins TRBV7-2 and TRBJ1-5; D unresolved. The CDR3 runs 14 residues. Trimming cost V 5 bases and J 5 bases, with 13 bases left between them. In germline, CDR1 is SGHTA, CDR2 FQGNSA.

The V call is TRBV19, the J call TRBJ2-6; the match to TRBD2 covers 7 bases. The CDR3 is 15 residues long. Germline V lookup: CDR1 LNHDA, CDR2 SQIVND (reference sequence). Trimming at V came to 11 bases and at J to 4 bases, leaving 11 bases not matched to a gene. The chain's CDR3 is CASSGGAGGANVLTF. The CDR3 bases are TGTGCCTCCTCGGGGGGAGCGGGCGGGGCCAACGTCCTGACTTTC.

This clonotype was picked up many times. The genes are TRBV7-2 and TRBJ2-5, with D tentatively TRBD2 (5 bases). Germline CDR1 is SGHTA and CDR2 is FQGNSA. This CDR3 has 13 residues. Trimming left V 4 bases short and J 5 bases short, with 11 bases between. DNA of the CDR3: TGTGCCAGCAGCTGGAGGTTTTGGGAGACCCAGTACTTC. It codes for CASSWRFWETQYF.

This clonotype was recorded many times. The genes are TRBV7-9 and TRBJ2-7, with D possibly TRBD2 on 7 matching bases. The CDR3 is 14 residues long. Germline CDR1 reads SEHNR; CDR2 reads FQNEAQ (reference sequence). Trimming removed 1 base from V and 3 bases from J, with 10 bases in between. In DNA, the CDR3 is TGTGCCAGCAGCTTAGAGGGGGGGGTCTACGAGCAGTACTTC. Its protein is CASSLEGGVYEQYF.